The 3 T cell receptor beta chains in this list originate from one sample, sequenced in a study of T cell repertoires in cytomegalovirus infection. MiXCR, applied by TCRdb to the reads, yields one record per CDR3 protein. The repertoire consists of around 630,000 distinct CDR3 sequences, with around 24% occurring once and the leading ten covering 7.5% to 9%. The sample comprised CD8+ T cells from PBMCs. These TCRs come from a human donor in good health (CMV status not recorded). Some clones in this sample may be carry-over from other donors' samples.

In the case of this clonotype: Relative to the germline gene, one junction end is altered; a read error may explain this. The rearrangement uses TRBV2 and TRBJ2-2; no definite D call. Germline V gene data show CDR1 as SNHLY and CDR2 as FYNNEI. This CDR3 is built from 12 residues. The DNA of the CDR3 is TGTGCCAGCAAAACGAAGACCGGGGAGCTGTTTTTT. Its protein product is CASKTKTGELFF.

The chain employs TRBV14 and TRBJ2-1, with D possibly matching TRBD2 (6 bases). Trimming took 4 bases from V and 1 from J, leaving 17 bases between them. From germline, CDR1 is SGHDN and CDR2 FVKESK. The CDR3 extends over 17 amino acids. CDR3 DNA: TGTGCCAGCAGCCTAAGGGGAGGCCTTGGGTCCTACAATGAGCAGTTCTTC. Its protein is CASSLRGGLGSYNEQFF.

This clonotype was seen ten or more times. This rearrangement joins TRBV7-9 to TRBJ1-1, with TRBD1 matching 7 bases. The germline gives CDR1 SEHNR, CDR2 FQNEAQ (reference sequence). CDR3 length: 13 amino acids. Trimming took 2 bases from V and 7 from J; bases not matched to a gene: 4. The CDR3 coding sequence is TGTGCCAGCAGCTTACTTCGGGACAGTGAAGCTTTCTTT. Translated, it gives CASSLLRDSEAFF.